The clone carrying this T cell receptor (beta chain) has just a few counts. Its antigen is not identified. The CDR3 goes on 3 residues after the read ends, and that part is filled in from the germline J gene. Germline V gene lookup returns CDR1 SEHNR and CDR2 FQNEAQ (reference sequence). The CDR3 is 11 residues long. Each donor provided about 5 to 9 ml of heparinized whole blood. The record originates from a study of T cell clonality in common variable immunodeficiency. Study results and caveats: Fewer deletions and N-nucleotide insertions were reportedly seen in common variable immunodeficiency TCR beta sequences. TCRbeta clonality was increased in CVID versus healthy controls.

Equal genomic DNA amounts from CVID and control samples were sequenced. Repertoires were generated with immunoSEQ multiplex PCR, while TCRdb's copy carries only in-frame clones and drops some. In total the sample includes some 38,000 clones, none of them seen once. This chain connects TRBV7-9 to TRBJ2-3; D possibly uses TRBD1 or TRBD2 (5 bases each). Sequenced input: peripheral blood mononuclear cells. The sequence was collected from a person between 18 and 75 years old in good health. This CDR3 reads CASSFRETQYF. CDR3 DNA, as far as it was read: TGTGCCAGCAGCTTCAGGGAGACG.